This entry concerns a single T cell receptor beta chain. The data are from a study of blood T cell repertoires in COVID-19. Study information: Spain, Italy and the United States supplied samples that represented acute and convalescent COVID-19. Sources were T cells, B-cell-depleted T cells, or PBMCs; the material itself was cDNA or gDNA.

Germline CDR1 is SNHLY and CDR2 is FYNNEI. The CDR3 has 14 residues. Trimming at V came to 0 bases and at J to 7 bases, leaving 2 bases not matched to a gene. Authors' analysis steps: Nucleated cell number was recorded as an estimate derived from reference gene primer amplification. Sequencing was performed with immunoSEQ multiplex PCR; in TCRdb, only in-frame clones are kept and a portion is missing. That table is the source of V, J and clone size, and D and trimming were worked out from the DNA. The data hold some 190,000 clones, with about 86% observed a single time. The chain joins TRBV2 to TRBJ1-3, with TRBD1 matching 8 bases. Sequencing was done on a sample of peripheral blood. This receptor was identified in a man aged 18 to 35 with active or convalescent COVID-19. The CDR3 spells CASSEARTGNTIYF. CDR3 coding DNA: TGTGCCAGCAGTGAAGCGCGGACAGGGAACACCATATATTTT.